This T cell receptor beta chain was obtained from a study of blood T cell repertoires in COVID-19. Study at large: Researchers got acute and convalescent COVID-19 samples from the United States, Italy and Spain.

Seattle patient enrollment occurred during active infection, with longitudinal follow-up thereafter. Authors' methods: Nucleated cell number was recorded as an estimate derived from reference gene primer amplification. Libraries were prepared by immunoSEQ multiplex PCR; TCRdb keeps only in-frame clonotypes and omits some of them. V and J calls plus clone size are reproduced from that table; the DNA served to infer D and trimming. The sample lists about 94,000 clones, under 80% occurring once. V was pared by 1 base and J by 7 bases, with 6 bases of the junction left unmatched. Germline V gene sequence: CDR1 LGHNA, CDR2 YSLEER. CDR3 size: 15 residues.

The genes are TRBV4-3 and TRBJ2-3, with TRBD1 matching 9 bases. Sequencing was performed on peripheral blood. The receptor was isolated from an older man with COVID-19, enrolled during active disease. The CDR3 DNA is TGCGCCAGCAGCCAAGTCCCGGGACAGGGCAATACGCAGTATTTT. This translates into CASSQVPGQGNTQYF.